This TCR beta chain was obtained from a study of CD4 T cells in relation to SARS-CoV-2 and coronaviruses. Study-level background: ViraFEST: roughly ten-day antigen culture of PBMCs, then TCR beta CDR3 sequencing. Controls used an HIV-1 Nef peptide pool or no peptide.

A few counts support this clone. Its antigen is still unknown. The protocol was immunoSEQ multiplex PCR, while the TCRdb copy is restricted to in-frame clones and leaves out a portion. The sample lists 15,000 or so clones, approximately 80% seen once, with about a tenth in the top ten. The unexposed donors gave CD4+ T cells in about 2010-2019, prior to COVID-19. The cells were cultured for 10 days before CD4+ T cells were isolated. Cultures received half-medium IL-2 refreshes on days 3 and 7. V was shortened by 1 base and J by 11 bases, with 15 bases between the two germline ends. CDR1 is LGHDT, CDR2 YNNKEL, per germline (reference sequence). The CDR3 consists of 15 residues.

Input material: CD4+ T cells from PBMCs, cultured in vitro. The TCR comes from a human donor in good health. The chain employs TRBV3-1 (or the pseudogene TRBV3-2) and TRBJ1-6; D possibly corresponds to TRBD1 (5 bases). The CDR3 region is CASSQVGAGKPPLHF. CDR3 nucleotide sequence: TGTGCCAGCAGCCAAGTCGGGGCGGGGAAGCCACCCCTCCACTTT.